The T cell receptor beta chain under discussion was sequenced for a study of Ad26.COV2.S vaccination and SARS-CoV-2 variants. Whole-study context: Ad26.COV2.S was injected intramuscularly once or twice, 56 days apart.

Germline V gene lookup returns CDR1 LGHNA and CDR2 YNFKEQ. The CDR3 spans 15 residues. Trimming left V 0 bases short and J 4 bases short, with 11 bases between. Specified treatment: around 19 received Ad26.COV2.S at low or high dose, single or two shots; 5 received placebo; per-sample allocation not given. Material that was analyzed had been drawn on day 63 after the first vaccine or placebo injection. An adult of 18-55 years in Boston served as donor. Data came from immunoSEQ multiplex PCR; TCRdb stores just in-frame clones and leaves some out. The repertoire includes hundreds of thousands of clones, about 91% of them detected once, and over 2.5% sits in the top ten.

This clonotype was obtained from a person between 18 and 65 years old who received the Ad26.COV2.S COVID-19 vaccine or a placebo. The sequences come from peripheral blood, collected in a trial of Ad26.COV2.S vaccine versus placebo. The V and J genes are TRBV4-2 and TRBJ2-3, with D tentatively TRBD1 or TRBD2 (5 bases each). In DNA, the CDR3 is TGTGCCAGCAGCCAAGACCGGGACGGGCCAGATACGCAGTATTTT. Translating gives CASSQDRDGPDTQYF.